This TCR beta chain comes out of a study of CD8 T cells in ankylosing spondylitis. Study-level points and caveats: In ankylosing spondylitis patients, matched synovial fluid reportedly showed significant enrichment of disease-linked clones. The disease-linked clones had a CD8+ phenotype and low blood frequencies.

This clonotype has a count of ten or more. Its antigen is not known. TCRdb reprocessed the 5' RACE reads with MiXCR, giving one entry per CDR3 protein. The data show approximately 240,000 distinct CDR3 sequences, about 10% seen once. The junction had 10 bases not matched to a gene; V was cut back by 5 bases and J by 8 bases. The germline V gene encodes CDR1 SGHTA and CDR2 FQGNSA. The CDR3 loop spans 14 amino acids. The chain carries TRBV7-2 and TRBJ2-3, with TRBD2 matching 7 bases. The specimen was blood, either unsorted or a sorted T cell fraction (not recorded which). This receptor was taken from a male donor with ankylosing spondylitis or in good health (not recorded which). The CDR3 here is CASSPRTWEGTQYF. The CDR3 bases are TGTGCCAGCAGCCCGAGGACTTGGGAGGGTACGCAGTATTTT.